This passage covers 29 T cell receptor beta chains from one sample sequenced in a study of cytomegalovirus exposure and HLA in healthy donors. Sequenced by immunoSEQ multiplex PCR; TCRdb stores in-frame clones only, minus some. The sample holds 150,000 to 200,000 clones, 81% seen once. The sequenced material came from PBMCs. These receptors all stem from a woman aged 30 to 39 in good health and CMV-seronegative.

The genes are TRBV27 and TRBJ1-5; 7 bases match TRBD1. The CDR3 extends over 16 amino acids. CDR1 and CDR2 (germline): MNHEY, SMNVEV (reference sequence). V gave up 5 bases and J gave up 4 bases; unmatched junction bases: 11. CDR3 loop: CASSPLGTEPNQPQHF. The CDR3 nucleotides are TGTGCCAGCAGTCCTCTTGGGACAGAGCCAAATCAGCCCCAGCATTTT.

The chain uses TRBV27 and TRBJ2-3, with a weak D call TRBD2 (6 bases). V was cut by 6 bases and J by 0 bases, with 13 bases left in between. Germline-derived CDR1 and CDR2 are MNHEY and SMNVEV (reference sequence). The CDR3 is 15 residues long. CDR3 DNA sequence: TGTGCCAGCAGCCCGGGACTTTTAAGCACAGATACGCAGTATTTT. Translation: CASSPGLLSTDTQYF.

The CDR3 DNA follows: TGTGCCAGCAGCTGGAGCGGACAGGTTAGGAGCACTGAAGCTTTCTTT. This translates into CASSWSGQVRSTEAFF. V gene TRBV7-2 combines with J gene TRBJ1-1, with 7 bases lining up with TRBD1. Germline V gene sequence: CDR1 SGHTA, CDR2 FQGNSA. The V segment lost 4 bases and the J segment 4 bases; nucleotides outside the gene matches: 12. The CDR3 runs 16 residues.

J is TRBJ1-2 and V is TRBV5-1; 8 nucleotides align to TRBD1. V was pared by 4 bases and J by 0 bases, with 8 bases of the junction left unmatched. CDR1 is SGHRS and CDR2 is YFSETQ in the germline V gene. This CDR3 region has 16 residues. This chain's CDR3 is CASSPSTGAANYGYTF. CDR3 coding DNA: TGCGCCAGCAGCCCTTCGACAGGGGCAGCTAACTATGGCTACACCTTC.

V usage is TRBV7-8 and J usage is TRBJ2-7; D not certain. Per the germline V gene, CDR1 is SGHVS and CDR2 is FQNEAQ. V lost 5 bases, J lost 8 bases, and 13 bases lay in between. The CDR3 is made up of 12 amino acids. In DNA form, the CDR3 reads TGTGCCAGCAGCCCTTTAGGCGGAAAGCAGTACTTC. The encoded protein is CASSPLGGKQYF.

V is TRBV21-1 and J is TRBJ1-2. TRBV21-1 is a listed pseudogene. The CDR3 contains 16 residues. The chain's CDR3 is CASSKEGLSPSRGYTF. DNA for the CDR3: TGTGCCAGCAGCAAAGAAGGACTCTCCCCGAGTAGGGGCTACACCTTC.

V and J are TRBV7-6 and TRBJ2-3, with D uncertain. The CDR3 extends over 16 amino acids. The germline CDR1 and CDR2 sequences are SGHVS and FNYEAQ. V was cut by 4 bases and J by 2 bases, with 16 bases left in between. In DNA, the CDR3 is TGTGCCAGCAGCTCCGCTATAGCTGCTAACACAGATACGCAGTATTTT. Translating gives CASSSAIAANTDTQYF.

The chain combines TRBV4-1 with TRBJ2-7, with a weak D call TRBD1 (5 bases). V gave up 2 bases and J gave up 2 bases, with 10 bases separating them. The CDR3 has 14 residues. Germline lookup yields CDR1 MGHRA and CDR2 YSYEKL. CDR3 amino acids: CASSQRTRTYEQYF. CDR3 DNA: TGCGCCAGCAGCCAACGGACACGCACCTACGAGCAGTACTTC.

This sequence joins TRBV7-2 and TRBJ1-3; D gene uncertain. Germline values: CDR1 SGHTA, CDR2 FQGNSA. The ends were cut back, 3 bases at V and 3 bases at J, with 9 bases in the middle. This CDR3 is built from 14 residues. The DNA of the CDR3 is TGTGCCAGCAGCTTTGGGCAGATTGGAAACACCATATATTTT. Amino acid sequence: CASSFGQIGNTIYF.

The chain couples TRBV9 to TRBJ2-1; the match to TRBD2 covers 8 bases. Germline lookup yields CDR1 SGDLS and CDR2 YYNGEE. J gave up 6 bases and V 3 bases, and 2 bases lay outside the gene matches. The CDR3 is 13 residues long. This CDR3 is CASSGLAINEQFF. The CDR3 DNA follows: TGTGCCAGCAGCGGACTAGCGATCAATGAGCAGTTCTTC. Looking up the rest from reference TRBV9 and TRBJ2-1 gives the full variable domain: DSGVTQTPKHLITATGQRVTLRCSPRSGDLSVYWYQQSLDQGLQFLIQYYNGEERAKGNILERFSAQQFPDLHSELNLSSLELGDSALYFCASSGLAINEQFFGPGTRLTVL.

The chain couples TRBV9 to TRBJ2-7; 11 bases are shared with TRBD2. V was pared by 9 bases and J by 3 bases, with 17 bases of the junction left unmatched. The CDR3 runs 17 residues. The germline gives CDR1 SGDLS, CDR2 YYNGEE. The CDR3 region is CAKTPETSGIGDYEQYF. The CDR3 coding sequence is TGTGCCAAAACACCCGAGACTAGCGGGATTGGGGACTACGAGCAGTACTTC. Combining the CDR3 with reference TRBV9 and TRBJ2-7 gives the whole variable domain DSGVTQTPKHLITATGQRVTLRCSPRSGDLSVYWYQQSLDQGLQFLIQYYNGEERAKGNILERFSAQQFPDLHSELNLSSLELGDSALYFCAKTPETSGIGDYEQYFGPGTRLTVT.

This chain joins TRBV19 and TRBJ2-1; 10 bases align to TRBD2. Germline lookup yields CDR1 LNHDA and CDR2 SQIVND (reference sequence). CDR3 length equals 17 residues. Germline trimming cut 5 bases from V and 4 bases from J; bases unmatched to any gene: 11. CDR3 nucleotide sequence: TGTGCCAGTAGTTCACCCAGGACTAGCGGCCTATACAATGAGCAGTTCTTC. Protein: CASSSPRTSGLYNEQFF.

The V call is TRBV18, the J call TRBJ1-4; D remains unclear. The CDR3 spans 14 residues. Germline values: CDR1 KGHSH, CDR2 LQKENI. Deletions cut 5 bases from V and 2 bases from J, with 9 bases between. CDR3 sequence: CASSGGMTNEKLFF. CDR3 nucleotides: TGTGCCAGCTCAGGAGGCATGACTAATGAAAAACTGTTTTTT.

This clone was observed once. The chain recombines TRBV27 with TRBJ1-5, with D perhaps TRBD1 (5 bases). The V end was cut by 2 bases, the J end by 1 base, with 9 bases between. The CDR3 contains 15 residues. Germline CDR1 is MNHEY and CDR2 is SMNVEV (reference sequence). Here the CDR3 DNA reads TGTGCCAGCAGTTTAGTGAGACAGAGCAATCAGCCCCAGCATTTT. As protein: CASSLVRQSNQPQHF.

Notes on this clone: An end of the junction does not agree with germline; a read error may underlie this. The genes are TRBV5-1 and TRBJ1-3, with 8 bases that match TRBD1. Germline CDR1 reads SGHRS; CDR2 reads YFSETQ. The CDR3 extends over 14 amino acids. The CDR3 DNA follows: TGCGCCAGCAGCTACGGACAGGGTGGAGACACCATATATTTT. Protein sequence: CASSYGQGGDTIYF.

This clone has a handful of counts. The CDR3 DNA reads as TGCGCCAGCAGCCCCCCCTTGGACAGGAGTGGCTACACCTTC. Translation: CASSPPLDRSGYTF. This rearrangement joins TRBV4-1 to TRBJ1-2; 7 nucleotides line up with TRBD1. V trimming: 4 bases; J trimming: 7 bases; junction bases outside the gene matches: 9. This CDR3 has 14 amino acids. Germline values: CDR1 MGHRA, CDR2 YSYEKL.

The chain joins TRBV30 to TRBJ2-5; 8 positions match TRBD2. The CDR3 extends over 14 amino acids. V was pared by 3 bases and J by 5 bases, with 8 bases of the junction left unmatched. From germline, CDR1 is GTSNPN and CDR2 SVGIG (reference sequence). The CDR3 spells CAWRAAGGRETQYF. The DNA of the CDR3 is TGTGCCTGGAGAGCGGCGGGGGGTCGTGAGACCCAGTACTTC.

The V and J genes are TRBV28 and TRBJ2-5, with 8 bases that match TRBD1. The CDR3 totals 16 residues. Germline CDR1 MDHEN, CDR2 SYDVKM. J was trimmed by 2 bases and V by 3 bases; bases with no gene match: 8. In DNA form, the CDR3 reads TGTGCCAGCAGTTTCGGTGGACAGGGATTACAAGAGACCCAGTACTTC. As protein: CASSFGGQGLQETQYF.

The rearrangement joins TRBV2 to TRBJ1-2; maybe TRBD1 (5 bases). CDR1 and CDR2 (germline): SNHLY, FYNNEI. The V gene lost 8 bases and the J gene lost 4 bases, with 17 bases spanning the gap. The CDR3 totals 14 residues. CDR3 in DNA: TGTGCCAGCCGGAGGGACCGATCGGGCTATGGCTACACCTTC. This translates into CASRRDRSGYGYTF.

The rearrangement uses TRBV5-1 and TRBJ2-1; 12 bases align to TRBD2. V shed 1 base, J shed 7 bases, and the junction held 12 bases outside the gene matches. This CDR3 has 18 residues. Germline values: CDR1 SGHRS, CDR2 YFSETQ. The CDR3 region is CASSLYPTSGSVRNEQFF. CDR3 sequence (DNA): TGCGCCAGCAGCTTGTATCCGACTAGCGGGAGTGTACGGAATGAGCAGTTCTTC.

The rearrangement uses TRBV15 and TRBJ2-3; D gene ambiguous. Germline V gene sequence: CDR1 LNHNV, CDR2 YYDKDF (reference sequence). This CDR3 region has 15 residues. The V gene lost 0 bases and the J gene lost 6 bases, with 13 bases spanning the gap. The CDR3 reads CATSRDGQRSDTQYF. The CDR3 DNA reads TGTGCCACCAGCAGAGATGGGCAACGGTCGGATACGCAGTATTTT. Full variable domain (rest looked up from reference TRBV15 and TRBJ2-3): DAMVIQNPRYQVTQFGKPVTLSCSQTLNHNVMYWYQQKSSQAPKLLFHYYDKDFNNEADTPDNFQSRRPNTSFCFLDIRSPGLGDTAMYLCATSRDGQRSDTQYFGPGTRLTVL.

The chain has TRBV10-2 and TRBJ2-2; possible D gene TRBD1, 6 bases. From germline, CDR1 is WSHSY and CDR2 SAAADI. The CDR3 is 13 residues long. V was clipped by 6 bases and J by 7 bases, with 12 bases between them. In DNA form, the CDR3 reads TGCGCCAGCAGGGGGGCCTCGAACGGGGAGCTGTTTTTT. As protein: CASRGASNGELFF.

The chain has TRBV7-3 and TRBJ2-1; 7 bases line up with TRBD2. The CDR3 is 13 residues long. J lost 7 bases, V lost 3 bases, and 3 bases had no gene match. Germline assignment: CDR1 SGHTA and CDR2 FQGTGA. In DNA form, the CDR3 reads TGTGCCAGCAGCTTGCTAGCGGATAATGAGCAGTTCTTC. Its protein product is CASSLLADNEQFF.

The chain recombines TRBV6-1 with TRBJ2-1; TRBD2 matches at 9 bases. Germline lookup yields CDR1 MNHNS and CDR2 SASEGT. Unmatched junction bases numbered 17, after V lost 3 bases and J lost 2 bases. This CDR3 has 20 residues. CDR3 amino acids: CASSDPPTGVAGVAYNEQFF. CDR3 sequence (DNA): TGTGCCAGCAGTGATCCCCCGACGGGGGTAGCGGGGGTCGCCTACAATGAGCAGTTCTTC.

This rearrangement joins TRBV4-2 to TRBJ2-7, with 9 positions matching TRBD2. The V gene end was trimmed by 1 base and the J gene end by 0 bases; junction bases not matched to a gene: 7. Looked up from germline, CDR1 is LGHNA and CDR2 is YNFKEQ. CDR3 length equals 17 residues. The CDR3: CASSQASGGGASYEQYF. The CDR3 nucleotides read TGTGCCAGCAGCCAAGCCTCTGGCGGGGGGGCCTCCTACGAGCAGTACTTC.

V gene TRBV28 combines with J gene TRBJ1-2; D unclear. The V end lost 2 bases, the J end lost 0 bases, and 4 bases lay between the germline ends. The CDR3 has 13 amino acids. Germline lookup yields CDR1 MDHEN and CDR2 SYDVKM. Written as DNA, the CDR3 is TGTGCCAGCAGTTTAAGCTCTAACTATGGCTACACCTTC. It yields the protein CASSLSSNYGYTF.

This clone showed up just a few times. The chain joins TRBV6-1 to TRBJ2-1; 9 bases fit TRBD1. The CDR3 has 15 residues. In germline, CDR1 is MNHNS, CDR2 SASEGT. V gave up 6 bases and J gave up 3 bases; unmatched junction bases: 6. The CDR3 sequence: CASSERTGDYNEQFF. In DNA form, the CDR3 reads TGTGCCAGCAGCGAACGGACAGGGGACTACAATGAGCAGTTCTTC.

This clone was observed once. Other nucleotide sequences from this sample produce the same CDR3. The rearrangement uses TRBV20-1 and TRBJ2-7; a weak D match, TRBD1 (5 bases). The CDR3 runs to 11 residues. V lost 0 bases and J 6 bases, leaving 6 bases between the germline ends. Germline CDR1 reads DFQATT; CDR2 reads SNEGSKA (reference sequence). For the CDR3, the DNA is TGCAGTGCTAGAGATAGGGGCGAGCAGTACTTC. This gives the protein CSARDRGEQYF.

CDR3 DNA sequence: TGTGCCAGCAGTTTCCTCGGACAGGGGCGAAACTATGGCTACACCTTC. Residues: CASSFLGQGRNYGYTF. This chain connects TRBV6-5 to TRBJ1-2; TRBD1 agrees at 9 bases. The ends lost 4 bases at V and 2 bases at J; junction bases unmatched: 8. Germline assignment: CDR1 MNHEY and CDR2 SVGAGI. This CDR3 has 16 residues.